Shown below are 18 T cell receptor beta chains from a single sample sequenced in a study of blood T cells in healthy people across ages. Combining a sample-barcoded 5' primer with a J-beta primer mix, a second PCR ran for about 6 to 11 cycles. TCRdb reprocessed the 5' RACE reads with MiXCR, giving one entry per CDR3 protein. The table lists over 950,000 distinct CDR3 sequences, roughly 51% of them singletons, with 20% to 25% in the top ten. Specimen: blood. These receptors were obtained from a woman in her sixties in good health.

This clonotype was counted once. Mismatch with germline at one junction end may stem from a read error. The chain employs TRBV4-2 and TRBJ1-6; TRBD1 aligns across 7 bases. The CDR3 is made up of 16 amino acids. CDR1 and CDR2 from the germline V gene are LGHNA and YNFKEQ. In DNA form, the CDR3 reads TGTGCCAGCAGCCAAGGGGGGGGACAGTATAATTCACCCCCCCACTTT. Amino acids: CASSQGGGQYNSPPHF.

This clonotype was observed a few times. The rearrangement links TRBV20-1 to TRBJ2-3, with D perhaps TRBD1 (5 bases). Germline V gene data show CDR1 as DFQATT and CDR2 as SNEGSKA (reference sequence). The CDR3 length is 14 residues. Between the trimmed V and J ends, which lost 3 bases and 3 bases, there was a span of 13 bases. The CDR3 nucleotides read TGCAGTGCTAGGAGTGGCAGGGAAACAGATACGCAGTATTTT. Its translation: CSARSGRETDTQYF.

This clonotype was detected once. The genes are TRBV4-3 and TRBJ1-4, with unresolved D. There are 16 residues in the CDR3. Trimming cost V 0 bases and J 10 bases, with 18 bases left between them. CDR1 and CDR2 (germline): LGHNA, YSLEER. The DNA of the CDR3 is TGCGCCAGCAGCCAAGATCTTCAAGGGCATGGGAGAAAACTGTTTTTT. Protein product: CASSQDLQGHGRKLFF.

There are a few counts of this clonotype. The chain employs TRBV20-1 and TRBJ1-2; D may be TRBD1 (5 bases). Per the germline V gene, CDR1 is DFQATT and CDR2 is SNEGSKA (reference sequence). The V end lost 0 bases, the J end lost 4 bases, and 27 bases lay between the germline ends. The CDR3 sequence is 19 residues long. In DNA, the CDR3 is TGCAGTGCTAGAGATCTTGGGGCATCGGACCGGCTAACTGGCTATGGCTACACCTTC. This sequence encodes CSARDLGASDRLTGYGYTF.

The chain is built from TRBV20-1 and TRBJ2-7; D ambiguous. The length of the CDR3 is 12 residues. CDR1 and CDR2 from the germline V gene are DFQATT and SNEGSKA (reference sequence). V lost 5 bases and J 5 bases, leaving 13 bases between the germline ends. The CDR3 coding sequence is TGCAGTGCTTCCAAACCGATTGACGAGCAGTACTTC. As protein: CSASKPIDEQYF.

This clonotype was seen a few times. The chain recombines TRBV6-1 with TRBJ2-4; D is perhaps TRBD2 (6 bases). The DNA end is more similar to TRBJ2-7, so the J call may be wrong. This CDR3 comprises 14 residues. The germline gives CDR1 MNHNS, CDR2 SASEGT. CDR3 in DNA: TGTGCCAGCAGACGCCCTGGGGGAGGAGGCGAGCAGTACTTC. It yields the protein CASRRPGGGGEQYF.

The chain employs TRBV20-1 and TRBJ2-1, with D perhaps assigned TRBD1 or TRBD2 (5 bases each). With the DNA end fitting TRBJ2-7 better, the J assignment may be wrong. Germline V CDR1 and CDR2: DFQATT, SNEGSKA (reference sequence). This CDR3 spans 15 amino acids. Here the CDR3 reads CSAVYRRGHYNEQYF. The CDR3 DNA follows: TGCAGTGCCGTGTATCGACGGGGCCACTACAATGAGCAGTACTTC.

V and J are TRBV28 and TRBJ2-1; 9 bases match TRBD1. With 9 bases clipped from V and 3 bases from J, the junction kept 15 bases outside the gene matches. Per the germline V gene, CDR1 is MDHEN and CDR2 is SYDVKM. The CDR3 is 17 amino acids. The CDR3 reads CASKTTGGQGNYNEQFF. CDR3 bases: TGTGCCAGTAAGACGACTGGGGGACAGGGTAACTACAATGAGCAGTTCTTC.

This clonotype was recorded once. As DNA, the CDR3 is TGTGCCAGCAGCCCCCGGCCGGGACAGGGTCTGGCAGAGACCCAGTACTTC. The encoded protein is CASSPRPGQGLAETQYF. The V call is TRBV7-9, the J call TRBJ2-7; 9 nucleotides agree with TRBD1. The DNA end is more similar to TRBJ2-5, so the J call may be wrong. CDR3 length equals 17 residues. The germline V gene encodes CDR1 SEHNR and CDR2 FQNEAQ (reference sequence).

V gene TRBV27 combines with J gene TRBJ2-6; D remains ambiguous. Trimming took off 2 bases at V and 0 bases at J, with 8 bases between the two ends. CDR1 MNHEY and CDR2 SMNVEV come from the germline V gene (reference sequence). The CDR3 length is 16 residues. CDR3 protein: CASSLIRASGANVLTF. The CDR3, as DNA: TGTGCCAGCAGTTTAATCAGAGCCTCTGGGGCCAACGTCCTGACTTTC.

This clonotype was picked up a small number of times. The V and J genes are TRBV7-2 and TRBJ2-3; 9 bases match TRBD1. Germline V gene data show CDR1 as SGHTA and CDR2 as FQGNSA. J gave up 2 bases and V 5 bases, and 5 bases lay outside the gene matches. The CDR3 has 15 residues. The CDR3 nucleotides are TGTGCCAGCAGCAAGGGACAGGGATTCACAGATACGCAGTATTTT. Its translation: CASSKGQGFTDTQYF. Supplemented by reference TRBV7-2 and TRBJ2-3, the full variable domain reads GAGVSQSPSNKVTEKGKDVELRCDPISGHTALYWYRQSLGQGLEFLIYFQGNSAPDKSGLPSDRFSAERTGGSVSTLTIQRTQQEDSAVYLCASSKGQGFTDTQYFGPGTRLTVL.

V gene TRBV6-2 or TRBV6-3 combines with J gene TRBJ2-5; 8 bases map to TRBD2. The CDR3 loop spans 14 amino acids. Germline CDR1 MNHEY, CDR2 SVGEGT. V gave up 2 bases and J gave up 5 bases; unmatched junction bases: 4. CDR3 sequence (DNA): TGTGCCAGCAGTTACGCCGGACTAGCTGAGACCCAGTACTTC. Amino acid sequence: CASSYAGLAETQYF.

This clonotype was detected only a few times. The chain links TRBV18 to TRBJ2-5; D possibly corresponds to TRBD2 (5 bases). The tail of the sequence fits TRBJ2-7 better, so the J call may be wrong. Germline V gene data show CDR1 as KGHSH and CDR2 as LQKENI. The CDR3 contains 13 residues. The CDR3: CASSPPTRNEQYF. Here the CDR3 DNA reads TGTGCCAGCTCACCACCAACTAGGAACGAGCAGTACTTC.

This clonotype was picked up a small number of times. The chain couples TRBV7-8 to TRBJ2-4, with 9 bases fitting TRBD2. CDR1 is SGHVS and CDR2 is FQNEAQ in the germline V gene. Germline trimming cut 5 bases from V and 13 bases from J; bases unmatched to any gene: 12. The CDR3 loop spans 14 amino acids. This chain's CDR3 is CASSPLAGAGEQYF. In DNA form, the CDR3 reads TGTGCCAGCAGCCCCTTAGCGGGAGCAGGGGAGCAGTACTTC.

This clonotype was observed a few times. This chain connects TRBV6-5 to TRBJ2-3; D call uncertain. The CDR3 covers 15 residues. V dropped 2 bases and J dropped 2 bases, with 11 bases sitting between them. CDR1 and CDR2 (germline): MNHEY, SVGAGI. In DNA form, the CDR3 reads TGTGCCAGCAGTTACGACGGGCAATCCACAGATACGCAGTATTTT. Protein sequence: CASSYDGQSTDTQYF.

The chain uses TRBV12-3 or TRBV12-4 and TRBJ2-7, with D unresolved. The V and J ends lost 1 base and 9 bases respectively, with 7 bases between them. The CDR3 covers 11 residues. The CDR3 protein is CASSLGLGQYF. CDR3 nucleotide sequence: TGTGCCAGCAGTTTAGGTCTTGGGCAGTACTTC.

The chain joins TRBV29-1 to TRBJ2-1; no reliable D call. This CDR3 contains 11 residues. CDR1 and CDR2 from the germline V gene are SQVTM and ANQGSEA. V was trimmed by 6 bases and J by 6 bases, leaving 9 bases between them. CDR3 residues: CSVGFGNEQFF. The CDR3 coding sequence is TGCAGCGTCGGGTTTGGCAATGAGCAGTTCTTC.

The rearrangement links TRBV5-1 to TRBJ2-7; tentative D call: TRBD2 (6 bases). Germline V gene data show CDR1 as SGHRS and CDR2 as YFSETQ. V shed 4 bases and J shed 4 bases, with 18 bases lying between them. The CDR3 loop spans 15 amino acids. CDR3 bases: TGCGCCAGCAGCGCCGGGACTCTGGACATTTACGAGCAGTACTTC. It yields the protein CASSAGTLDIYEQYF.